Below, 14 T cell receptor beta chains from the same sample are listed, as sequenced in a study of a mutant IDH1 vaccine in newly diagnosed glioma. Antigens for these TCRs are unknown. Sequencing used immunoSEQ multiplex PCR; TCRdb keeps in-frame clones, though not all of them. The sample shows roughly 50,000 clones, around three quarters of them seen only once. Indicated time point: week 47, end of study. Each dose delivered 300 ug of mutant IDH1 20-mer peptide subcutaneously with imiquimod. Sample: PBMCs, taken from a glioma patient whose treatment included an IDH1 peptide vaccine. These receptor sequences come from a woman in her thirties or forties with glioma. Some clones in this sample may be carry-over from other donors' samples.

The rearrangement uses TRBV19 and TRBJ1-5; maybe TRBD1 (5 bases). V was pared by 4 bases and J by 5 bases, with 18 bases between. The CDR3 spans 16 residues. CDR1 is LNHDA and CDR2 is SQIVND in the germline V gene (reference sequence). Here the CDR3 reads CASSNQGTGMHQPQHF. The CDR3 coding sequence is TGTGCCAGTAGTAACCAAGGGACGGGAATGCATCAGCCCCAGCATTTT.

The gene calls are TRBV19 and TRBJ2-4; D might be TRBD2 (6 bases). In germline, CDR1 is LNHDA, CDR2 SQIVND (reference sequence). The length of the CDR3 is 15 residues. With 3 bases removed from V and 7 bases from J, the gap between germline ends came to 16 bases. The CDR3 DNA is TGTGCCAGTAGTATGGATTTGGGTAGCGGCAACATTCAGTACTTC. As protein: CASSMDLGSGNIQYF.

This clone occurred a few times. This chain connects TRBV10-2 to TRBJ2-1; no clear D gene. The CDR3 runs to 12 residues. Germline V gene lookup returns CDR1 WSHSY and CDR2 SAAADI. Trimming left V 2 bases short and J 9 bases short, with 8 bases between. Here the CDR3 DNA reads TGCGCCAGCAGTGAGGGGTGGAGTGAGCAGTTCTTC. It translates to CASSEGWSEQFF.

The chain uses TRBV9 and TRBJ2-7; D might be TRBD1 or TRBD2, each matching 7 bases. The germline V gene encodes CDR1 SGDLS and CDR2 YYNGEE. The CDR3 has 14 amino acids. The germline V and J ends were trimmed by 4 bases and 6 bases, with 17 bases remaining between them. The CDR3 DNA reads as TGTGCCAGCAGCCTCCAGGGGGGGGCACGCGAGCAGTACTTC. This translates into CASSLQGGAREQYF.

V is TRBV4-3 and J is TRBJ2-7; tentatively, D is TRBD1 (5 bases). Germline loops: CDR1 LGHNA, CDR2 YSLEER. The CDR3 runs to 15 residues. V lost 2 bases to trimming and J lost 5 bases, with 16 bases between them. The CDR3 DNA follows: TGCGCCAGCAGCCAAAAGAGCACAGACAGAAACGAGCAGTACTTC. Protein: CASSQKSTDRNEQYF.

This chain connects TRBV5-4 to TRBJ1-5; D is unresolved. V lost 4 bases and J lost 2, with 16 bases in between. Per germline, CDR1 SGHNT and CDR2 YYREEE (reference sequence). CDR3 length: 16 residues. The CDR3, as DNA: TGTGCCAGCAGCCTGGACGGAAGAAAGGGCAATCAGCCCCAGCATTTT. Protein: CASSLDGRKGNQPQHF.

This rearrangement joins TRBV5-1 to TRBJ2-2; D gene uncertain. CDR1 and CDR2 from the germline V gene are SGHRS and YFSETQ. The CDR3 is made up of 17 amino acids. V gave up 0 bases and J gave up 0 bases, with 12 bases separating them. Here the CDR3 DNA reads TGCGCCAGCAGCTTGGCCCCCACCCGATCGAACACCGGGGAGCTGTTTTTT. Translated: CASSLAPTRSNTGELFF.

The J gene is TRBJ1-2, the V gene TRBV6-1, with TRBD1 as a possible D gene (5 bases). V lost 6 bases and J lost 2, with 10 bases in between. The germline V gene has CDR1 MNHNS and CDR2 SASEGT. The CDR3 runs 13 residues. In DNA form, the CDR3 reads TGTGCCAGCAGCCCTGACAGCAACTATGGCTACACCTTC. Its translation is CASSPDSNYGYTF.

The chain combines TRBV9 with TRBJ2-1; TRBD1 might be the D (5 bases). The V end lost 0 bases, the J end lost 4 bases, and 14 bases lay between the germline ends. Germline loops: CDR1 SGDLS, CDR2 YYNGEE. The CDR3 spans 16 residues. CDR3 residues: CASSVEWSGKYNEQFF. The CDR3 DNA reads TGTGCCAGCAGCGTAGAGTGGTCAGGGAAATACAATGAGCAGTTCTTC.

The gene calls are TRBV5-1 and TRBJ2-3; 9 bases are a match to TRBD1. There are 14 residues in the CDR3. The junction had 7 bases not matched to a gene; V was cut back by 9 bases and J by 2 bases. Germline values: CDR1 SGHRS, CDR2 YFSETQ. CDR3 in amino acids: CATSGQGSTDTQYF. The CDR3 DNA is TGCGCCACCAGTGGACAGGGGTCCACAGATACGCAGTATTTT. Filled out from reference TRBV5-1 and TRBJ2-3, the complete variable domain reads KAGVTQTPRYLIKTRGQQVTLSCSPISGHRSVSWYQQTPGQGLQFLFEYFSETQRNKGNFPGRFSGRQFSNSRSEMNVSTLELGDSALYLCATSGQGSTDTQYFGPGTRLTVL.

This chain uses TRBV7-9 with TRBJ2-3; D ambiguous. There are 15 residues in the CDR3. The V and J ends lost 3 bases and 2 bases respectively, with 12 bases between them. Germline CDR1 and CDR2: SEHNR and FQNEAQ (reference sequence). DNA of the CDR3: TGTGCCAGCAGCTTTCAGAGTGGGCCCACAGATACGCAGTATTTT. Its protein is CASSFQSGPTDTQYF.

The gene calls are TRBV5-6 and TRBJ1-1, with D unresolved. V lost 4 bases, J lost 8 bases, and 12 bases lay in between. The germline CDR1 and CDR2 sequences are SGHDT and YYEEEE. The CDR3 has 12 amino acids. The CDR3 sequence: CASSQNSIEAFF. CDR3 nucleotide sequence: TGTGCCAGCAGCCAAAACTCAATAGAAGCTTTCTTT.

The rearrangement joins TRBV11-2 to TRBJ1-5; tentative D call: TRBD1 (5 bases). The CDR3 extends over 14 amino acids. Looked up from germline, CDR1 is SGHAT and CDR2 is FQNNGV. The V end was cut by 0 bases, the J end by 5 bases, with 8 bases between. The DNA for the CDR3 is TGTGCCAGCAGCTTAGATCGCAGGGATCAGCCCCAGCATTTT. This codes for CASSLDRRDQPQHF.

The CDR3 DNA is TGTGCCAGCAGCGTAATCCTGAACACCGGGGAGCTGTTTTTT. Its translation is CASSVILNTGELFF. The rearrangement joins TRBV9 to TRBJ2-2, with D uncertain. The V end lost 1 base, the J end lost 1 base, and 5 bases lay between the germline ends. Germline assignment: CDR1 SGDLS and CDR2 YYNGEE. CDR3 size: 14 residues.